Listed below are T cell receptor beta chains from one sample, sequenced in a study of blood T cell repertoires in COVID-19. Repertoires were generated with immunoSEQ multiplex PCR, while TCRdb's copy carries only in-frame clones and drops some. The table records 100,000 to 150,000 clones, 75% to 90% of them present only once. The sequencing sample was made of PBMCs or T cells enriched from blood (not recorded which). The source is a woman aged 45-65 years who had recovered from COVID-19. Both conserved end residues are trimmed from each CDR3.

CDR3 protein,V gene,J gene
ATRQGQGTGELF,TRBV10-3,TRBJ2-2
ASSQNPDGNNEQF,TRBV4-1,TRBJ2-1
ASRFYQNTQY,TRBV12-3/TRBV12-4,TRBJ2-3
ASSLGTGDQETQY,TRBV4-3,TRBJ2-5
ASSRDTEAF,TRBV6-5,TRBJ1-1
ASSDPNRGPNYGYT,TRBV19,TRBJ1-2
ASSIDRDTEAF,TRBV19,TRBJ1-1
ASSEALQGYGYT,TRBV2,TRBJ1-2
ASSIGQGYMTGELF,TRBV19,TRBJ2-2
AISDRPNYGYT,TRBV10-3,TRBJ1-2
ASSQLAGGAGTEAF,TRBV7-9,TRBJ1-1
ASSRTGSYEQY,TRBV6-5,TRBJ2-7
ASSPAGGELF,TRBV19,TRBJ2-2
ASTLAGGPYRTQY,TRBV11-2,TRBJ2-5
ASSLEGFTGELF,TRBV18,TRBJ2-2
AWTRQRGGWTKNIQY,TRBV30,TRBJ2-4
ASSTTRWASGGVAYNEQF,TRBV3-1/TRBV3-2,TRBJ2-1
ASSASYEQY,TRBV5-6,TRBJ2-7
ATGPPGGLSTEAF,TRBV19,TRBJ1-1
ASSHATGAKAYEQY,TRBV4-1,TRBJ2-7
ASSSLRDTGELF,TRBV6-2/TRBV6-3,TRBJ2-2
ASSLGQGIGDEQY,TRBV5-1,TRBJ2-7
SVEGFVGAPVSYEQY,TRBV29-1,TRBJ2-7
ASSPGLGGSETQY,TRBV3-1/TRBV3-2,TRBJ2-5
ASSPLRDIQY,TRBV11-3,TRBJ2-4
ASRLAGALSGETQY,TRBV2,TRBJ2-5
ASSPDIYNEQF,TRBV7-3,TRBJ2-1
ASSGKRGTIY,TRBV25-1,TRBJ1-3
ASSPGQGDQPQH,TRBV27,TRBJ1-5
ASRTGTLNTGELF,TRBV7-2,TRBJ2-2
ASSPLIGVDTEAF,TRBV18,TRBJ1-1
ASSASDNEQF,TRBV9,TRBJ2-1
ASSFGQGILRNQPQH,TRBV7-9,TRBJ1-5
ASSLGTHNEQF,TRBV7-9,TRBJ2-1